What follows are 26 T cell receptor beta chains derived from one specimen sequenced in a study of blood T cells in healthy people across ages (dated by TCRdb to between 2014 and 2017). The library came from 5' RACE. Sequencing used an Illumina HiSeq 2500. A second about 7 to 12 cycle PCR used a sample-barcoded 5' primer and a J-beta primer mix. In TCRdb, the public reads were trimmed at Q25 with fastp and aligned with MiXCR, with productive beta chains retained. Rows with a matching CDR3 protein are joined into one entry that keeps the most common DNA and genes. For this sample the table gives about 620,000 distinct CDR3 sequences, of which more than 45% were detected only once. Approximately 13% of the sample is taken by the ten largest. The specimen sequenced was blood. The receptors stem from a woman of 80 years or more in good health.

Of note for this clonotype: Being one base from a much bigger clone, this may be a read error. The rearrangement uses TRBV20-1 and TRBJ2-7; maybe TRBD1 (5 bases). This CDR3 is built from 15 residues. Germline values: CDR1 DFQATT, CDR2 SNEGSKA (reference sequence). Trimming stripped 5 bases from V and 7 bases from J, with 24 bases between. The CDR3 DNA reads TGCAGTGCTCCAAAAGTCCCCTTCTGGGGCAATGAGCAGTACTTC. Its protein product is CSAPKVPFWGNEQYF.

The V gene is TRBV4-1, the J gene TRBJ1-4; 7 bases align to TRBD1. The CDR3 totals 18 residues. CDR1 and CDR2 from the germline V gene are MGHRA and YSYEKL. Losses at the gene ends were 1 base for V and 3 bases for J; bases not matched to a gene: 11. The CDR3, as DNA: TGCGCCAGCAGCCAAGCTCCAGGGGGTTGGGCGGCTAATGAAAAACTGTTTTTT. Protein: CASSQAPGGWAANEKLFF.

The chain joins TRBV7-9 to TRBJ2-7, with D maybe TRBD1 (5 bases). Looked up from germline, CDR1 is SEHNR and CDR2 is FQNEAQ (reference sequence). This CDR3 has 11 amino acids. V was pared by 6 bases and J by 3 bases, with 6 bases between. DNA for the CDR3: TGTGCCAGCAGACAGGACTACGAGCAGTACTTC. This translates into CASRQDYEQYF. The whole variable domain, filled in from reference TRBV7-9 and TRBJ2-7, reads DTGVSQNPRHKITKRGQNVTFRCDPISEHNRLYWYRQTLGQGPEFLTYFQNEAQLEKSRLLSDRFSAERPKGSFSTLEIQRTEQGDSAMYLCASRQDYEQYFGPGTRLTVT.

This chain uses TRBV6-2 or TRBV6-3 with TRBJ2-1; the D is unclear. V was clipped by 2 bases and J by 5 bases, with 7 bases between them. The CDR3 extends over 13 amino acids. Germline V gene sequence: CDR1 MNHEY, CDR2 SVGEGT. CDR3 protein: CASSYLIDNEQFF. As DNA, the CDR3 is TGTGCCAGCAGTTACCTTATTGACAATGAGCAGTTCTTC.

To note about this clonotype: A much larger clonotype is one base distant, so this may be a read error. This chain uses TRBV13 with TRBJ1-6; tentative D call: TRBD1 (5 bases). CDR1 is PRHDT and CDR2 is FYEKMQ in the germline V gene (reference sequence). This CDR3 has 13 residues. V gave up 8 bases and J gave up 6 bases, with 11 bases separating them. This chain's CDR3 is CASGPGLNSPLHF. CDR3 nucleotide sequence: TGTGCCAGCGGCCCGGGACTTAATTCACCCCTCCACTTT.

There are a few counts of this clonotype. CDR3 loop: CASSLGVGANTEAFF. For the CDR3, the DNA is TGCGCCAGCAGCTTGGGAGTCGGGGCGAACACTGAAGCTTTCTTT. This sequence joins TRBV5-1 and TRBJ1-1, with D possibly being TRBD1 (5 bases). The germline gives CDR1 SGHRS, CDR2 YFSETQ. The CDR3 length is 15 residues. Trimming removed 0 bases at V and 1 base at J, with 10 bases between.

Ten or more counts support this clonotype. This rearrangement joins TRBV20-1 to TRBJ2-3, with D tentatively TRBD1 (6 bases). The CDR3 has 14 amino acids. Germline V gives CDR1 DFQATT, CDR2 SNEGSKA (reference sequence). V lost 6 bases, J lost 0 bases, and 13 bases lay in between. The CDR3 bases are TGCAGTGCACCGAACAGGGTTAGCACAGATACGCAGTATTTT. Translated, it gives CSAPNRVSTDTQYF.

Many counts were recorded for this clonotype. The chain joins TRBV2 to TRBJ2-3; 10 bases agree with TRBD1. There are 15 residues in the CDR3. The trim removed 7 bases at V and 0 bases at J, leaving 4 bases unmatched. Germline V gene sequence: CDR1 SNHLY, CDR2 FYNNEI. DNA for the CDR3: TGTGCCAGCACGGGACAGGGGATAAGCACAGATACGCAGTATTTT. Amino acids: CASTGQGISTDTQYF. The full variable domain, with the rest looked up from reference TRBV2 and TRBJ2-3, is EPEVTQTPSHQVTQMGQEVILRCVPISNHLYFYWYRQILGQKVEFLVSFYNNEISEKSEIFDDQFSVERPDGSNFTLKIRSTKLEDSAMYFCASTGQGISTDTQYFGPGTRLTVL.

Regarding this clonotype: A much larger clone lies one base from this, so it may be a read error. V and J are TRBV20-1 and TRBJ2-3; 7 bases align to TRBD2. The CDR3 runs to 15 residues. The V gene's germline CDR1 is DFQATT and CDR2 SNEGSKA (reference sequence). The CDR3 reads CSAREAGPSTDTKYF. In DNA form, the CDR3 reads TGCAGTGCTAGAGAAGCGGGACCTAGCACAGATACGAAGTATTTT.

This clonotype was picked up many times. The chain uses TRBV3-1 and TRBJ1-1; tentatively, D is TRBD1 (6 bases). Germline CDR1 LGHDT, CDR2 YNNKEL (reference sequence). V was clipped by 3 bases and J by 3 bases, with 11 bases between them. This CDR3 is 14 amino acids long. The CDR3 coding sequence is TGTGCCAGCAGCCACCAGGGGATTCACACTGAAGCTTTCTTT. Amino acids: CASSHQGIHTEAFF. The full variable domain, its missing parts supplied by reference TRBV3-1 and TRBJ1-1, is DTAVSQTPKYLVTQMGNDKSIKCEQNLGHDTMYWYKQDSKKFLKIMFSYNNKELIINETVPNRFSPKSPDKAHLNLHINSLELGDSAVYFCASSHQGIHTEAFFGQGTRLTVV.

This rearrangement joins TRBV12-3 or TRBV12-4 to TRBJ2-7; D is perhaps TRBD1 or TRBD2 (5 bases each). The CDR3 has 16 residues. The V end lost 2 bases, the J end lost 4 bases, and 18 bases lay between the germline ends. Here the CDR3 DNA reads TGTGCCAGCAGTTTATCGGGGCTCACGGTCGAATACGAGCAGTACTTC. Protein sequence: CASSLSGLTVEYEQYF.

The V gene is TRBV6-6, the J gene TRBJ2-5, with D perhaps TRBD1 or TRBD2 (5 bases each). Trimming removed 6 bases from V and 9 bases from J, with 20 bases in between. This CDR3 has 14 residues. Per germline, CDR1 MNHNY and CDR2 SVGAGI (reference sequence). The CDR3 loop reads CASRSRDRHGSQYF. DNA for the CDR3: TGTGCCAGCAGAAGTAGGGACCGCCATGGGTCCCAGTACTTC.

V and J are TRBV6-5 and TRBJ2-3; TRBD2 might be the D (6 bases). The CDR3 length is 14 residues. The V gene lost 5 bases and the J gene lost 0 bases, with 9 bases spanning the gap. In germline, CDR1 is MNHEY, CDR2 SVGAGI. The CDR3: CASSRTMSTDTQYF. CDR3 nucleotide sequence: TGTGCCAGCAGTAGGACTATGAGCACAGATACGCAGTATTTT.

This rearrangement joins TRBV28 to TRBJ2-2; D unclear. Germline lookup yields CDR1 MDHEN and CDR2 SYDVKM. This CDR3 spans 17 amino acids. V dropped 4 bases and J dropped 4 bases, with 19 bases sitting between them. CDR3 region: CASSYSKPRSGTGELFF. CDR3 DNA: TGTGCCAGCAGTTATTCAAAACCGCGGTCGGGCACCGGGGAGCTGTTTTTT.

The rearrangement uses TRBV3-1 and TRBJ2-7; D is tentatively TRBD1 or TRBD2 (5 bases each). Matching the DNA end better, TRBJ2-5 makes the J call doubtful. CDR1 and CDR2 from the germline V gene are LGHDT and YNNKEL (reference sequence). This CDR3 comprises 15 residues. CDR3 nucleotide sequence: TGTGCCAGCAGCCAAGGAGGGGTTGACCGAGGGACCCAGTACTTC. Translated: CASSQGGVDRGTQYF.

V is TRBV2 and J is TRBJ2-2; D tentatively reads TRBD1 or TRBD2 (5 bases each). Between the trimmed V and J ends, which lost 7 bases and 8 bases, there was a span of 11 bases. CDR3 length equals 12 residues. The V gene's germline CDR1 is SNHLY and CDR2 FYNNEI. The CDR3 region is CASKRGAGELFF. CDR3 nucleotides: TGTGCCAGCAAAAGGGGAGCGGGGGAGCTGTTTTTT.

For the CDR3, the DNA is TGTGCCAGCAGCCTTCGACAGATCAACTATGGCTACACCTTC. Amino acid sequence: CASSLRQINYGYTF. The chain carries TRBV7-2 and TRBJ1-2; D possibly corresponds to TRBD1 (5 bases). The CDR3 has 14 residues. Germline values: CDR1 SGHTA, CDR2 FQGNSA. Trimming removed 5 bases from V and 2 bases from J, with 12 bases in between.

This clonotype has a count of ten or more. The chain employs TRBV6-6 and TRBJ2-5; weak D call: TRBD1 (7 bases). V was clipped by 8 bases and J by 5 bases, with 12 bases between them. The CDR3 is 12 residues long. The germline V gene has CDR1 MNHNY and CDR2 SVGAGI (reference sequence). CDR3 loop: CASQGGWETQYF. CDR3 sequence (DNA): TGTGCCAGCCAGGGGGGTTGGGAGACCCAGTACTTC.

The CDR3 spells CASSSTDTGRLYEQYF. CDR3 in DNA: TGTGCCAGCAGCTCCACCGACACGGGACGGCTTTACGAGCAGTACTTC. The chain joins TRBV7-3 to TRBJ2-7; D tentatively reads TRBD1 or TRBD2 (5 bases each). The CDR3 length is 16 residues. Germline values: CDR1 SGHTA, CDR2 FQGTGA. V dropped 4 bases and J dropped 4 bases, with 20 bases sitting between them.

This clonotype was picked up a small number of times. The DNA for the CDR3 is TGTGCCAGCAGCGGAACGGCCGGAGAGACCCAGTACTTC. This sequence encodes CASSGTAGETQYF. The chain recombines TRBV2 with TRBJ2-5; D not resolved. The CDR3 is 13 residues long. The V gene's germline CDR1 is SNHLY and CDR2 FYNNEI. Trimming removed 6 bases at V and 4 bases at J, with 12 bases between.

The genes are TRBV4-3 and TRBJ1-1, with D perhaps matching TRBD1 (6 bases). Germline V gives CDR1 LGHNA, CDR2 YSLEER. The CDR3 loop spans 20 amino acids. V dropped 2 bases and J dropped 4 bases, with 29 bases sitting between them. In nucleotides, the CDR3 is TGCGCCAGCAGCCAAAATAAGGGGGTAGGGACCCGGATTTCGGGCACTGAAGCTTTCTTT. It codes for CASSQNKGVGTRISGTEAFF.

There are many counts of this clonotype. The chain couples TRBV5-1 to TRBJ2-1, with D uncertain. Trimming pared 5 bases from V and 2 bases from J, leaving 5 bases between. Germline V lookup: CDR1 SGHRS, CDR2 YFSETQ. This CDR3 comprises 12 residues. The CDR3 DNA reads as TGCGCCAGCAGGCGGACCTACAATGAGCAGTTCTTC. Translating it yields CASRRTYNEQFF.

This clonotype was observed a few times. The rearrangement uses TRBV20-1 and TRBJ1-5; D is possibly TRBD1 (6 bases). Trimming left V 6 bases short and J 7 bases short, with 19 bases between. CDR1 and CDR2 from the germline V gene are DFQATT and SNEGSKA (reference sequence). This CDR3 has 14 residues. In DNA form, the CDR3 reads TGCAGTGCGACCAGTACAGGGTTATACCAGCCCCAGCATTTT. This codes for CSATSTGLYQPQHF.

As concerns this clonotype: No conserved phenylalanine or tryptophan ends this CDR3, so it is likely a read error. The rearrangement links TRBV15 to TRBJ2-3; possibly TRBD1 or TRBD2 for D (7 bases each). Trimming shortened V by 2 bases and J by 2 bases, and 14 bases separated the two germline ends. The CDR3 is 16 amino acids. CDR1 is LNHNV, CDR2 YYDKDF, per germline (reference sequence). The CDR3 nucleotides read TGTGCCACCAGCAGAAGGACAGGACTAGACACAGATACGCAGTATAGA. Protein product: CATSRRTGLDTDTQYR.

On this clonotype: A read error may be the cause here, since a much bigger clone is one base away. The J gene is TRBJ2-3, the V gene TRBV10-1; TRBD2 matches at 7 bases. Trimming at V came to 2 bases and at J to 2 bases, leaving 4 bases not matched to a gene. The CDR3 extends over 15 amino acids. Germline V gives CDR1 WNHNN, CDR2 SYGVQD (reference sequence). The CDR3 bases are TGCGCCAGCAGTGAGGCGGGAGCCACCACAGATACGCAGTATTTT. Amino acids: CASSEAGATTDTQYF.

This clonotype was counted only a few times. CDR3 in amino acids: CASSSPGLTNTEAFF. CDR3 in DNA: TGCGCCAGCAGCTCCCCGGGACTTACGAACACTGAAGCTTTCTTT. V usage is TRBV5-1 and J usage is TRBJ1-1; D might be TRBD1 (5 bases). The germline V gene encodes CDR1 SGHRS and CDR2 YFSETQ. CDR3 length: 15 amino acids. Trimming took 3 bases from V and 1 from J, leaving 13 bases between them.